What follows are 22 T cell receptor beta chains derived from one specimen sequenced in a study of cytomegalovirus exposure and HLA in healthy donors. Use of 60 Vbeta and 13 Jbeta primers characterized the PCR. Using immunoSEQ multiplex PCR, the repertoire was profiled, and TCRdb retains in-frame clones only, with some absent. The sample table sets out around 77,000 clones. Sequencing was performed on PBMCs. The receptors shown here come from a middle-aged man in good health and CMV-seropositive.

The chain uses TRBV6-5 and TRBJ2-7, with a weak D call TRBD1 (5 bases). Germline V CDR1 and CDR2: MNHEY, SVGAGI. V lost 0 bases and J lost 6, with 12 bases in between. CDR3 length equals 14 residues. The CDR3 sequence is CASSYSVRVIEQYF. CDR3 DNA: TGTGCCAGCAGTTACTCCGTCAGGGTTATCGAGCAGTACTTC.

This rearrangement joins TRBV29-1 to TRBJ1-2; 7 bases match TRBD1. The V segment lost 1 base and the J segment 0 bases; nucleotides outside the gene matches: 8. Germline assignment: CDR1 SQVTM and CDR2 ANQGSEA. There are 16 residues in the CDR3. In nucleotides, the CDR3 is TGCAGCGTTGAAGTATGGGACAGTGGGCCTAACTATGGCTACACCTTC. This sequence encodes CSVEVWDSGPNYGYTF. Full variable domain (missing parts from reference TRBV29-1 and TRBJ1-2): SAVISQKPSRDICQRGTSLTIQCQVDSQVTMMFWYRQQPGQSLTLIATANQGSEATYESGFVIDKFPISRPNLTFSTLTVSNMSPEDSSIYLCSVEVWDSGPNYGYTFGSGTRLTVV.

V is TRBV30 and J is TRBJ1-4; TRBD1 matches at 7 bases. The length of the CDR3 is 14 residues. The V gene end was trimmed by 8 bases and the J gene end by 5 bases; junction bases not matched to a gene: 11. CDR1 is GTSNPN, CDR2 SVGIG, per germline (reference sequence). CDR3 residues: CASKFRGSNEKLFF. The CDR3 nucleotides read TGTGCCAGTAAATTCAGGGGGTCAAATGAAAAACTGTTTTTT.

The chain employs TRBV29-1 and TRBJ1-2; D is unresolved. Germline values: CDR1 SQVTM, CDR2 ANQGSEA. The CDR3 loop spans 15 amino acids. Between the trimmed V and J ends, which lost 0 bases and 4 bases, there was a span of 15 bases. CDR3 sequence reads: CSVEDRLPILYGYTF. Here the CDR3 DNA reads TGCAGCGTTGAAGATCGCCTCCCGATACTCTATGGCTACACCTTC.

The chain is built from TRBV5-6 and TRBJ2-7; maybe TRBD1 (6 bases). V was clipped by 4 bases and J by 2 bases, with 16 bases between them. Per germline, CDR1 SGHDT and CDR2 YYEEEE. This CDR3 is built from 15 residues. In DNA, the CDR3 is TGTGCCAGCAGCGAGTACGGACAGCTCGCCTACGAGCAGTACTTC. Translated: CASSEYGQLAYEQYF.

V gene TRBV6-1 combines with J gene TRBJ1-2; tentatively, D is TRBD1 (6 bases). V was pared by 8 bases and J by 2 bases, with 15 bases between. Germline V lookup: CDR1 MNHNS, CDR2 SASEGT. The CDR3 length is 14 residues. CDR3 sequence reads: CASLLTGINYGYTF. For the CDR3, the DNA is TGTGCCAGCCTCCTGACAGGAATCAACTATGGCTACACCTTC.

V and J are TRBV7-9 and TRBJ2-5, with 7 bases aligning to TRBD1. V shed 2 bases, J shed 5 bases, and the junction held 5 bases outside the gene matches. The CDR3 loop spans 14 amino acids. Germline V lookup: CDR1 SEHNR, CDR2 FQNEAQ (reference sequence). CDR3 nucleotides: TGTGCCAGCAGCTTACAGGGGGTATTGGAGACCCAGTACTTC. This encodes CASSLQGVLETQYF.

The chain joins TRBV10-3 to TRBJ2-3, with 9 bases matching TRBD1. Per the germline V gene, CDR1 is ENHRY and CDR2 is SYGVKD. The CDR3 has 15 residues. Trimming took 4 bases from V and 5 from J; bases not matched to a gene: 7. The CDR3 loop is CAISGGGQGRDTQYF. The DNA for the CDR3 is TGTGCCATCAGTGGGGGGGGACAGGGAAGAGATACGCAGTATTTT.

V usage is TRBV10-3 and J usage is TRBJ1-2, with unresolved D. Between the trimmed V and J ends, which lost 0 bases and 6 bases, there was a span of 20 bases. The germline V gene encodes CDR1 ENHRY and CDR2 SYGVKD. The CDR3 loop spans 17 amino acids. CDR3 nucleotides: TGTGCCATCAGTGAGTCTCTCAGTCAAGGAGAATTGGATGGCTACACCTTC. Residues: CAISESLSQGELDGYTF.

V is TRBV5-1 and J is TRBJ1-2; 9 bases fit TRBD1. Germline CDR1 SGHRS, CDR2 YFSETQ. The CDR3 has 13 amino acids. V gave up 4 bases and J gave up 6 bases; unmatched junction bases: 4. The CDR3 DNA reads as TGCGCCAGCAGCGAAGGGACAGGGAATGGCTACACCTTC. Its translation is CASSEGTGNGYTF.

The CDR3 is CAWTTGDRGTEAFF. As DNA, the CDR3 is TGTGCCTGGACGACGGGGGACAGGGGAACTGAAGCTTTCTTT. V gene TRBV30 combines with J gene TRBJ1-1; 10 nucleotides match TRBD1. The trim removed 4 bases at V and 5 bases at J, leaving 7 bases unmatched. The V gene's germline CDR1 is GTSNPN and CDR2 SVGIG (reference sequence). There are 14 residues in the CDR3.

The chain joins TRBV7-2 to TRBJ2-2; D is perhaps TRBD2 (6 bases). The CDR3 length is 13 residues. V was clipped by 4 bases and J by 9 bases, with 12 bases between them. Germline-derived CDR1 and CDR2 are SGHTA and FQGNSA. This CDR3 reads CASSSQRTRELFF. CDR3 DNA: TGTGCCAGCAGCTCACAGAGGACTAGGGAGCTGTTTTTT.

V usage is TRBV4-1 and J usage is TRBJ2-7; TRBD2 is a possible D gene (6 bases). This CDR3 comprises 16 residues. The germline V gene encodes CDR1 MGHRA and CDR2 YSYEKL. V was clipped by 4 bases and J by 2 bases, with 18 bases between them. CDR3 residues: CASSPRVDGGTYEQYV. DNA of the CDR3: TGCGCCAGCAGCCCGCGCGTGGACGGAGGGACCTACGAGCAGTACGTC.

The chain couples TRBV9 to TRBJ2-7, with no clear D. Germline CDR1 SGDLS, CDR2 YYNGEE. Trimming took off 4 bases at V and 0 bases at J, with 8 bases between the two ends. The CDR3 is 13 amino acids. CDR3 region: CASSQASSYEQYF. CDR3 DNA sequence: TGTGCCAGCAGCCAAGCGAGCTCCTACGAGCAGTACTTC.

The J gene is TRBJ2-3, the V gene TRBV6-6, with D possibly TRBD1 on 6 matching bases. Germline V gives CDR1 MNHNY, CDR2 SVGAGI (reference sequence). The CDR3 is 16 amino acids. V gave up 0 bases and J gave up 3 bases, with 13 bases separating them. This chain's CDR3 is CASSYSPGRGTDTQYF. Here the CDR3 DNA reads TGTGCCAGCAGTTACTCACCGGGAAGGGGGACAGATACGCAGTATTTT.

This chain links TRBV2 with TRBJ1-5; TRBD1 matches at 8 bases. Unmatched junction bases numbered 4, after V lost 2 bases and J lost 4 bases. The CDR3 has 15 residues. Germline V CDR1 and CDR2: SNHLY, FYNNEI. CDR3 DNA sequence: TGTGCCAGCAGTGAAAGGACAGGGACGAATCAGCCCCAGCATTTT. This codes for CASSERTGTNQPQHF.

The chain has TRBV11-2 and TRBJ2-1; 8 nucleotides agree with TRBD2. V was pared by 3 bases and J by 9 bases, with 4 bases of the junction left unmatched. This CDR3 is 13 amino acids long. The germline CDR1 and CDR2 sequences are SGHAT and FQNNGV. The chain's CDR3 is CASSFGGAGEQFF. For the CDR3, the DNA is TGTGCCAGCAGCTTCGGGGGGGCCGGTGAGCAGTTCTTC.

The chain uses TRBV7-6 and TRBJ2-2; 7 bases align to TRBD2. V lost 5 bases to trimming and J lost 2 bases; unmatched junction nucleotides: 5. The CDR3 has 15 residues. Germline CDR1 SGHVS, CDR2 FNYEAQ. CDR3 residues: CASSAAGPNTGELFF. CDR3 nucleotide sequence: TGTGCCAGCAGCGCAGCGGGACCAAACACCGGGGAGCTGTTTTTT.

The chain combines TRBV6-1 with TRBJ1-5, with 8 bases lining up with TRBD1. V lost 6 bases and J lost 5; bases outside the gene matches: 9. The CDR3 covers 15 residues. CDR1 is MNHNS and CDR2 is SASEGT in the germline V gene. CDR3 sequence: CASRTDRGRDQPQHF. In DNA, the CDR3 is TGTGCCAGCAGAACCGACAGGGGCCGGGATCAGCCCCAGCATTTT.

The genes are TRBV19 and TRBJ2-2, with TRBD1 matching over 7 bases. The CDR3 length is 14 residues. CDR1 LNHDA and CDR2 SQIVND come from the germline V gene (reference sequence). V gave up 7 bases and J gave up 1 base; unmatched junction bases: 3. The CDR3 DNA reads as TGTGCCAGTAACTGGGACAGGAACACCGGGGAGCTGTTTTTT. The encoded protein is CASNWDRNTGELFF.

CDR3 coding DNA: TGTGCCAGCAGCTGGCGGGGCACGGCGGGTCAGCCCCAGCATTTT. Translating it yields CASSWRGTAGQPQHF. The V and J genes are TRBV5-5 and TRBJ1-5; TRBD1 is a possible D gene (5 bases). The CDR3 totals 15 residues. Trimming shortened V by 3 bases and J by 6 bases, and 16 bases separated the two germline ends. Germline V gene data show CDR1 as SGHKS and CDR2 as YYEKEE (reference sequence).

The gene calls are TRBV19 and TRBJ2-2; D perhaps matches TRBD1 (6 bases). The CDR3 contains 16 residues. Trimming shortened V by 3 bases and J by 1 base, and 12 bases separated the two germline ends. Germline CDR1 reads LNHDA; CDR2 reads SQIVND (reference sequence). The CDR3 region has the DNA TGTGCCAGTAGTATGGGGGCCGGACTGAACACCGGGGAGCTGTTTTTT. Protein product: CASSMGAGLNTGELFF.